This T cell receptor beta chain derives from a study of shared clonotypes between healthy human individuals. Study findings and constraints: What limited the represented genetic and exposure-history diversity was the small number of donors. The naive CD4 repertoires of a few donors were compared, and around 5.1% of clonotypes were shared. Memory subsets generally showed lower estimated richness than naive subsets.

A deep-level run was used for the assay. TCRdb keeps only in-frame clones here, not all; method: immunoSEQ multiplex PCR. The data hold roughly 1,800,000 clones, with over 85% observed a single time. The CDR3 is made up of 14 amino acids. Germline CDR1 MDHEN, CDR2 SYDVKM. V lost 3 bases and J 0 bases, leaving 9 bases between the germline ends. Naive CD8 cells, CD45RO-negative and positively selected for CCR7, excluded terminally differentiated effector memory CD45RA+ cells. This clone was counted between two and nine times. The antigen remains undetermined. This sample also contains other DNA sequences that code for the same CDR3.

This clonotype originated in a man aged 18 to 35 in good health. The specimen was naive CD8+ T cells sorted from blood. The gene calls are TRBV28 and TRBJ2-7; D possibly corresponds to TRBD2 (5 bases). The CDR3 coding sequence is TGTGCCAGCAGTTTGACGGGGAGCTCCTACGAGCAGTACTTC. This gives the protein CASSLTGSSYEQYF.